This entry features one T cell receptor (beta chain) sequence. The specificity of this receptor is unknown. The input lacks base qualities; no much larger clone sits a single base away. Every donor in the study was a healthy Caucasian. The twin cohort comprised three pairs of female monozygotic twins, all aged roughly 18 to 30 years. Positive isolation kits from Invitrogen were used to isolate the CD4+ and CD8+ T cell populations. The sample comes from a study of identical twins (dated by TCRdb to the mid-2010s). In the study overall: The study deep-sequenced TCR alpha and beta repertoires from monozygotic twins, unrelated adults of various ages and cord blood to test whether fetal clonotypes persist. To rule out contamination, replicate twin experiments were performed at different times with different library preparation protocols.

CDR1 MNHEY and CDR2 SVGEGT were looked up in the germline V gene. From the cysteine up to the phenylalanine, the CDR3 has a length of 14 residues. Only CDR3 DNA remains: 42 bases, in frame from the first base. After removal of 11 bases from V and 6 bases from J, the junction retains 9 bases not matched to a gene. General study outcomes and caveats: Invariant T cells such as MAIT and iNKT could partly confound zero-insertion analyses, although diverse VJ usage argued against such confounding for most clonotypes. Because the same donors could not be followed over many years, conclusions were based on cross-sectional statistical analysis. Compared with coincidental sharing between unrelated individuals, out-of-frame TCR alpha sequences shared between twins had an excess of sequences with low generation probability. In beta out-of-frame sequences, excess twin sharing was weaker, because having fewer shared sequences lowered the signal-to-noise ratio. Abundant cord blood beta clonotypes had fewer insertions, young adult naive repertoires showed a similar but weaker trend, and memory repertoires showed no such trend. In monozygotic twins, out-of-frame TCR alpha sharing was systematically underestimated by recombination models, although the models agreed with sharing between unrelated individuals.

Library preparation used 5' RACE. Sequencing used an Illumina HiSeq 2000. Template switching added a universal primer binding site, and the final cDNA carried a unique molecular identifier that allowed TCR cDNA molecules to be counted accurately. Specific primers in the conserved constant-segment region were used to synthesize first-strand cDNA for the TCR alpha and beta chains. To control for contamination, each cDNA library was double barcoded with a SMART-Mk sample barcode plus Illumina barcodes. TruSeq adapter sequences, together with Illumina sample barcodes, were added in two successive PCR steps. The Illumina HiSeq platform was used with custom primers to sequence TCR alpha and beta cDNA libraries. The authors processed their data as follows. MiGEC was used to process raw reads and extract unique molecular identifiers, and MiXCR was used to find CDR3 positions. Recombination models were inferred per individual with the repgenHMM and IGoR tools using an EM algorithm. The analysis of shared clonotypes was done with the tcR package in R, with sharing normalized by the product of cloneset sizes. To study raw recombination without the effects of thymic and clonal selection, out-of-frame nonproductive sequences were analyzed. The raw public data were reprocessed by TCRdb itself: fastp quality trimming at Q25, MiXCR clonotype calling, in-frame beta chains only. Rows with a matching CDR3 protein are joined into one entry that keeps the most common DNA and genes. The V and J calls and clone size are TCRdb's, not the authors'. This sample gives about 240,000 distinct CDR3 sequences in total; roughly 7.5% of them show up just once. Clones ranked in the top ten supply less than 6.5% of the sample.

These data were also filed under a second study, of yellow fever vaccine responses in identical twins. The other study reports the following: According to the authors, the vaccine-induced T cell response in identical twins seemed to be partly convergent and partly specific to each individual. In identical twins, the study followed T cell clones that responded to the vaccine with precision.

This clonotype was sampled from a woman between 18 and 29 years old in good health. This chain is built from TRBV6-2 or TRBV6-3 and TRBJ2-1, and 11 bases in between align with TRBD2. The material sequenced was CD8+ T cells sorted from blood. At the DNA level, the sequence is TGTGCCGCTTCACTAGCGGGGGCCGTCAATGAGCAGTTCTTC. Its translation is CAASLAGAVNEQFF.